This record looks at one T cell receptor beta chain sequence and its context. This record comes from a study of blood T cell repertoires in COVID-19. The repertoire was sequenced with immunoSEQ multiplex PCR; TCRdb's copy has only in-frame clones and lacks some. The table shows about 260,000 clones, with about 89% occurring only once. The clonotype was recovered from a man aged 40-49 years who had recovered from COVID-19. The material sequenced was peripheral blood.

CDR3 in DNA: TGTGCCAGCAGCCGAACAACGGGACAGGAGCAGTTCTTC. Its protein product is CASSRTTGQEQFF. The chain links TRBV12-3 or TRBV12-4 to TRBJ2-1; 7 nucleotides match TRBD1. The CDR3 runs to 13 residues. The V and J ends lost 6 bases and 10 bases, in that order; junction bases with no gene match: 9.